The source of this T cell receptor (beta chain) is a study of OX40 agonist ivuxolimab in advanced cancers. Autoimmune disease history or systemic immunosuppression led to patients being barred. As concerns this clone: The target antigen is unknown.

This CDR3 contains 13 residues. The germline V gene has CDR1 SGHTA and CDR2 FQGNSA. Trimming removed 5 bases from V and 5 bases from J; junction bases left unmatched: 6. The table came from immunoSEQ multiplex PCR; TCRdb's copy has only in-frame clones and leaves some out. The table has 75,000 to 80,000 clones, 87% seen once. Findings and limits, study-wide: In the expanded peripheral T cells, antigen specificity was never determined. The CD4+ and CD8+ T cells in the blood had expanded clonally by week 6 at 0.1 to 3.0 mg/kg.

V usage is TRBV7-2 and J usage is TRBJ2-7, with 7 positions matching TRBD1. This receptor was identified in an adult with an advanced solid tumor such as melanoma, head and neck, liver or kidney cancer. Sequencing used CD4+ or CD8+ T cells sorted from blood, obtained in a trial of the OX40 agonist ivuxolimab. CDR3 amino acids: CASSKQGRDEQYF. CDR3 sequence (DNA): TGTGCCAGCAGCAAACAGGGGAGAGACGAGCAGTACTTC.